The clone carrying this T cell receptor (beta chain) was picked up a small number of times. The antigen is unknown. This record belongs to a study of T-cell memory formation after mild COVID-19. Findings and limits, study-wide: CD4+ contracting clones were mainly CM and EM; CD8+ ones, EMRA.

Sample barcodes and UMIs were carried by the TCR alpha and TCR beta cDNA libraries that 5'RACE generated with constant-segment primers. TCRdb called the 5' RACE reads again in MiXCR, with one record for every CDR3 protein. The sample records just over 200,000 distinct CDR3 sequences, around 9.5% being singletons. CDR1 and CDR2 from the germline V gene are MNHEY and SVGAGI. The CDR3 contains 16 residues. Trimming removed 0 bases from V and 3 bases from J; junction bases left unmatched: 5. Material: PBMCs or a T cell subset sorted from them (not recorded which). This TCR was recovered from a man between 18 and 29 years old who had mild COVID-19 (a few samples of this study predate the infection). Cell type and time point are not known. V is TRBV6-5 and J is TRBJ1-1, with TRBD1 matching over 9 bases. CDR3 bases: TGTGCCAGCAGTTACTCCGGGACAGGGACCCACACTGAAGCTTTCTTT. Translated, it gives CASSYSGTGTHTEAFF.